This T cell receptor (beta chain) derives from a study of molecular identifiers for immune sequencing clone quantification. Whole-study results and caveats: The study found clones above 20 RNA copies held over 98% of effector molecules and under 1% in naive cells.

Details on this clonotype: Antigen unknown. A much larger clone differs from this one at a single base, so this may be a read error.

Trimming pared 4 bases from V and 0 bases from J, leaving 13 bases between. This CDR3 has 15 residues. Germline V gives CDR1 MGHRA, CDR2 YSYEKL. TCRdb called the PCR reads again in MiXCR, with one record for every CDR3 protein. This sample yields just under 650,000 distinct CDR3 sequences, of which just under 20% are seen a single time; around 0.86% belongs to the top ten. This clonotype originated in a human donor in good health. Some libraries in this study had Jurkat cell RNA spiked in. The sequenced sample was naive CD8+ T cells from blood, with Jurkat cell RNA spiked in. The subset denotes: FACS-sorted CD8+CD4-CCR7+CD45RA+ naive T cells. This chain links TRBV4-1 with TRBJ2-7; D gene uncertain. CDR3 nucleotides: TGCGCCAGCAGCCGAGTCCCGGGCGGCTCCTACGAGCAGTACTTC. Translation: CASSRVPGGSYEQYF.